What follows are 21 T cell receptor beta chains derived from one specimen sequenced in a study of blood T cell repertoires in COVID-19 (dated by TCRdb to the early 2020s). Library method: the immunoSEQ multiplex PCR assay. What TCRdb holds here is the immuneACCESS table cut down to in-frame rearrangements. Part of the clones is not present; checked against another copy, under half of the missing clones reflect an unresolved V gene, and the others are unexplained. The sample table lists 120,000 to 150,000 clones, about four fifths of them with a count of one. The ten top clones hold more than 7% of the sample. Sequencing was done on a sample of peripheral blood. The receptor set was obtained from a human donor in a cohort sampled during active COVID-19.

This chain joins TRBV6-6 and TRBJ1-1; tentative D call: TRBD1 (5 bases). Germline V gives CDR1 MNHNY, CDR2 SVGAGI (reference sequence). V was pared by 2 bases and J by 5 bases, with 15 bases between. This CDR3 has 15 residues. The chain's CDR3 is CASSYSGRAETEAFF. CDR3 nucleotides: TGTGCCAGCAGTTACAGTGGCAGGGCGGAAACTGAAGCTTTCTTT.

The CDR3 DNA is TGTGCCAGCAGCCCCGACGGGTTGAACACTGAAGCTTTCTTT. Translation gives CASSPDGLNTEAFF. The chain links TRBV3-1 (or the pseudogene TRBV3-2) to TRBJ1-1; no firm D call. Deletions cut 4 bases from V and 0 bases from J, with 9 bases between. Germline loops: CDR1 LGHDT, CDR2 YNNKEL (reference sequence). This CDR3 is 14 amino acids long.

The CDR3, as DNA: TGTGCCAGCGGACAGGGCCACACCATATATTTT. Protein sequence: CASGQGHTIYF. The rearrangement uses TRBV28 and TRBJ1-3, with 8 bases that match TRBD1. With 8 bases clipped from V and 8 bases from J, the junction kept 2 bases outside the gene matches. This CDR3 contains 11 residues. Germline V gene data show CDR1 as MDHEN and CDR2 as SYDVKM.

This clone was detected a few times. The V gene is TRBV5-1, the J gene TRBJ2-3; TRBD2 is a possible D gene (7 bases). Germline values: CDR1 SGHRS, CDR2 YFSETQ. Trimming cost V 0 bases and J 6 bases, with 17 bases left between them. This CDR3 has 16 residues. The CDR3 protein is CASSLGGGSPGDTQYF. The CDR3 DNA sequence: TGCGCCAGCAGCTTGGGGGGGGGCTCCCCCGGGGATACGCAGTATTTT. Full variable domain (outside the CDR3, taken from reference TRBV5-1 and TRBJ2-3): KAGVTQTPRYLIKTRGQQVTLSCSPISGHRSVSWYQQTPGQGLQFLFEYFSETQRNKGNFPGRFSGRQFSNSRSEMNVSTLELGDSALYLCASSLGGGSPGDTQYFGPGTRLTVL.

The V and J genes are TRBV7-2 and TRBJ1-2; D gene unclear. This CDR3 is built from 13 residues. Trimming took 1 base from V and 13 from J, leaving 16 bases between them. Germline V gene data show CDR1 as SGHTA and CDR2 as FQGNSA. CDR3 region: CASSLEASNFPTF. CDR3 in DNA: TGTGCCAGCAGCTTAGAAGCGTCCAATTTTCCCACCTTC.

The rearrangement links TRBV18 to TRBJ2-7; D might be TRBD1 (6 bases). The CDR3 has 14 residues. V shed 1 base and J shed 4 bases, with 11 bases lying between them. CDR1 is KGHSH, CDR2 LQKENI, per germline. The CDR3 loop reads CASSPQGEYYEQYF. DNA for the CDR3: TGTGCCAGCTCACCACAGGGGGAATATTACGAGCAGTACTTC.

The chain joins TRBV11-2 to TRBJ2-5, with TRBD2 matching 10 bases. Germline trimming cut 1 base from V and 4 bases from J; bases unmatched to any gene: 6. Germline V gene data show CDR1 as SGHAT and CDR2 as FQNNGV. This CDR3 region has 16 residues. The DNA of the CDR3 is TGTGCCAGCAGCTTAGTGGAAGCGGGGGGGAGAGAGACCCAGTACTTC. Translated: CASSLVEAGGRETQYF.

A single count supports this clone. The rearrangement joins TRBV2 to TRBJ1-1; 8 nucleotides agree with TRBD1. The germline V gene has CDR1 SNHLY and CDR2 FYNNEI. This CDR3 is built from 17 residues. V shed 0 bases, J shed 5 bases, and the junction held 11 bases outside the gene matches. The CDR3 nucleotides are TGTGCCAGCAGTGAAGCGCTTCGGGGGACAGGAACGACTGAAGCTTTCTTT. Translating it yields CASSEALRGTGTTEAFF.

This clone showed up just a few times. A junction end diverges from the germline sequence, so it may reflect a read error. CDR3 DNA sequence: TGTGCCAGCAGTTTATCGAGCGGGGGTGATCACTTC. Translation gives CASSLSSGGDHF. V usage is TRBV28 and J usage is TRBJ2-7; the match to TRBD2 covers 8 bases. The CDR3 runs 12 residues. The germline V gene encodes CDR1 MDHEN and CDR2 SYDVKM.

This clone has only one observation. Compared with germline, one end of the junction differs, possibly owing to a read error. The chain has TRBV6-5 and TRBJ2-1; 9 bases match TRBD1. The CDR3 length is 12 residues. Germline V gives CDR1 MNHEY, CDR2 SVGAGI. The CDR3 DNA reads as TGTGCCAGCAGCCCAACGGGGACAGGGCGAATCTTC. Residues: CASSPTGTGRIF.

The chain couples TRBV27 to TRBJ2-1, with a tentative D call TRBD2 (6 bases). V was shortened by 2 bases and J by 2 bases, with 10 bases between the two germline ends. From germline, CDR1 is MNHEY and CDR2 SMNVEV (reference sequence). This CDR3 contains 15 residues. CDR3: CASSLGDLPYNEQFF. CDR3 coding DNA: TGTGCCAGCAGTTTAGGGGACTTACCCTACAATGAGCAGTTCTTC.

The CDR3 DNA is TGTGCCAGCAGTTATATCCGGACAGGGGGAGGCTATGGCTACACCTTC. It translates to CASSYIRTGGGYGYTF. This sequence joins TRBV6-5 and TRBJ1-2; 10 bases fit TRBD1. V dropped 3 bases and J dropped 4; count of bases not matched to a gene: 8. The CDR3 contains 16 residues. Looked up from germline, CDR1 is MNHEY and CDR2 is SVGAGI.

The chain has TRBV6-6 and TRBJ1-1; D may be TRBD1 (5 bases). Germline V gene lookup returns CDR1 MNHNY and CDR2 SVGAGI (reference sequence). Trimming took 6 bases from V and 11 from J, leaving 13 bases between them. The CDR3 covers 11 residues. In DNA form, the CDR3 reads TGTGCCAGCAGCCGGGGGGTCGGGGCTTTCTTT. It specifies CASSRGVGAFF.

J is TRBJ1-2 and V is TRBV19; possibly TRBD1 for D (6 bases). The CDR3 is 13 amino acids. The germline V gene has CDR1 LNHDA and CDR2 SQIVND (reference sequence). V lost 4 bases, J lost 2 bases, and 8 bases lay in between. In nucleotides, the CDR3 is TGTGCCAGTAGTAGGACAGCAAACTATGGCTACACCTTC. Its protein is CASSRTANYGYTF.

The chain couples TRBV6-1 to TRBJ2-7; unclear D gene. Between the trimmed V and J ends, which lost 2 bases and 1 base, there was a span of 15 bases. The CDR3 covers 16 residues. Germline V gives CDR1 MNHNS, CDR2 SASEGT. The CDR3 region has the DNA TGTGCCAGCAGTGAATCGTGGCTCACTACATCCTACGAGCAGTACTTC. This encodes CASSESWLTTSYEQYF.

This chain connects TRBV5-1 to TRBJ2-7; D not certain. Germline V lookup: CDR1 SGHRS, CDR2 YFSETQ. This CDR3 is built from 15 residues. Trimming shortened V by 0 bases and J by 3 bases, and 13 bases separated the two germline ends. The CDR3: CASSLEPVLDYEQYF. CDR3 coding DNA: TGCGCCAGCAGCTTGGAACCGGTCCTCGACTACGAGCAGTACTTC. The whole variable domain, filled in from reference TRBV5-1 and TRBJ2-7, reads KAGVTQTPRYLIKTRGQQVTLSCSPISGHRSVSWYQQTPGQGLQFLFEYFSETQRNKGNFPGRFSGRQFSNSRSEMNVSTLELGDSALYLCASSLEPVLDYEQYFGPGTRLTVT.

This clone was recorded once. The chain recombines TRBV2 with TRBJ2-6, with TRBD2 as a possible D gene (5 bases). The V and J ends lost 4 bases and 8 bases respectively, with 15 bases between them. The CDR3 is 15 amino acids. Germline V gene sequence: CDR1 SNHLY, CDR2 FYNNEI. The DNA for the CDR3 is TGTGCCAGCAGTGCCCGCGAGACCGGGACCAACGTCCTGACTTTC. Translation gives CASSARETGTNVLTF. The full variable domain, with the rest looked up from reference TRBV2 and TRBJ2-6, is EPEVTQTPSHQVTQMGQEVILRCVPISNHLYFYWYRQILGQKVEFLVSFYNNEISEKSEIFDDQFSVERPDGSNFTLKIRSTKLEDSAMYFCASSARETGTNVLTFGAGSRLTVL.

The CDR3: CASSRGSGAGAGSGANVLTF. In DNA form, the CDR3 reads TGTGCCAGCAGCCGAGGAAGCGGGGCTGGGGCTGGGTCTGGGGCCAACGTCCTGACTTTC. V is TRBV9 and J is TRBJ2-6; 7 nucleotides match TRBD2. Trimming cost V 4 bases and J 1 base; bases outside gene matches: 17. CDR3 length: 20 amino acids. Germline lookup yields CDR1 SGDLS and CDR2 YYNGEE.

The chain uses TRBV5-1 and TRBJ2-7; TRBD2 is a possible D gene (5 bases). Germline V gene lookup returns CDR1 SGHRS and CDR2 YFSETQ. The CDR3 spans 12 residues. V shed 0 bases and J shed 7 bases, with 8 bases lying between them. CDR3 loop: CASSLERVEQYF. The CDR3 bases are TGCGCCAGCAGCTTGGAGAGGGTTGAGCAGTACTTC. The full variable domain, rest sourced from reference TRBV5-1 and TRBJ2-7, is KAGVTQTPRYLIKTRGQQVTLSCSPISGHRSVSWYQQTPGQGLQFLFEYFSETQRNKGNFPGRFSGRQFSNSRSEMNVSTLELGDSALYLCASSLERVEQYFGPGTRLTVT.

This sequence joins TRBV28 and TRBJ2-3; tentative D call: TRBD1 (6 bases). The CDR3 loop spans 13 amino acids. With 5 bases removed from V and 2 bases from J, the gap between germline ends came to 8 bases. The germline V gene encodes CDR1 MDHEN and CDR2 SYDVKM. CDR3: CASSDRSTDTQYF. As DNA, the CDR3 is TGTGCCAGCAGTGACAGGTCCACAGATACGCAGTATTTT.

The chain links TRBV5-5 to TRBJ2-1; TRBD2 aligns across 9 bases. The CDR3 consists of 15 residues. Germline CDR1 is SGHKS and CDR2 is YYEKEE (reference sequence). Trimming took 4 bases from V and 7 from J; bases not matched to a gene: 9. CDR3 coding DNA: TGTGCCAGCAGCCGGGCTAGCGGGGTGGCGAATGAGCAGTTCTTC. Translation: CASSRASGVANEQFF.